This T cell receptor beta chain came from a study of T cell responses to AZD1222 COVID-19 vaccine (dated by TCRdb to the early 2020s). Concerning the study at large: A total of 240 or so trial participants underwent TCR sequencing, of whom some 200 had received two doses of AZD1222 and some 25 had received two doses of the MenACWY control vaccine. Trial participants were enrolled by age into 18-55, 56-69 and 70-plus year subgroups, with roughly 160, 29 and 62 TCR-sequenced participants respectively.

The CDR3 regions of human TCRbeta chains were analyzed by immunosequencing. As for the authors' bioinformatics: Repertoire TCRs were matched against a reference library of SARS-CoV-2-specific TCRs generated with the MIRA antigen-specificity platform. Breadth meant the fraction of unique TCRs that were SARS-CoV-2-associated, whereas depth meant the fraction of total T cells that were SARS-CoV-2-associated. Each spike-specific TCR was assigned to its reactive spike region and to a CD4 or CD8 class using the MIRA data. Log10-transformed breadth and depth values were compared by one-way ANOVA with Sidak's multiple comparisons tests. Entries here come from immuneACCESS through TCRdb and include only in-frame sequences with V and J called. Some clones fail to appear in such tables; in the studies checked, an unresolved V gene covers under half of the shortfall, and the cause of the remainder is unknown. V, J and clone size were drawn from that table, and D and trimming were deduced from the DNA. The sample records some 69,000 clones, 70% to 90% of which are singletons. The ten largest clones represent approximately 25% of the sample.

With regard to this clone: Which antigen it targets is not known. No base quality values were provided; no much bigger clone lies one nucleotide off.

Sequences GTSNPN (CDR1) and SVGIG (CDR2) are obtained from the germline V gene (reference sequence). V gives up 4 bases and J gives up 11 bases, and the segment between their germline ends measures 20 bases. Counted from cysteine to phenylalanine, this CDR3 has 13 amino acids. Only CDR3 DNA remains: 39 bases, in frame from the first base. Broad study findings and their caveats: Vaccine-associated CD4 TCRs spanned the whole spike protein, with dominant responses in regions 160-218 and 743-854. Nearly half of unique spike-specific TCRs reportedly recognized epitopes outside regions mutated in the B.1.351 and B.1.1.7 variants. Conclusions about previously exposed vaccinees are limited because only a handful of AZD1222 recipients were SARS-CoV-2 seropositive at baseline. Most participants were white British and females outnumbered males, and the authors suggested that clonal diversity may have been underestimated. A significant rise in spike-specific TCR breadth and depth was observed after two AZD1222 doses relative to day 0 and relative to MenACWY recipients. The 56-69-year group was small, and its depth increase did not reach significance, likely because of low power. Because no day 14 peak-response samples were available, the repertoires could be characterized only after the peak T cell response.

The time point label, read with the paper, signifies: about 28 days (+/-7) after the second vaccine dose. AZD1222 recipients with second doses at about 4 weeks or about 12 weeks were pooled, because spike-specific TCR depth and breadth did not differ between schedules. Vaccinee samples came from UK trials COV001 and COV002, including a single-blind randomized controlled phase 2/3 trial of AZD1222 (ChAdOx1 nCoV-19) in healthy adults. Trial participant PBMC samples were collected at day 0 and day 28 after the second dose for TCRbeta chain sequencing. Specimen: peripheral blood, collected 28 days after the second AZD1222 dose. This TCR was sampled from an adult who received the AZD1222 COVID-19 vaccine. The sequence joins TRBV30 to TRBJ1-1; the D gene is possibly TRBD1, with 6 bases matching. DNA sequence: TGTGCCTGGAATCTCTTGGGCAGGGGATTTGCTTTCTTT. It codes for CAWNLLGRGFAFF.